The next 6 T cell receptor beta chains were all read from a single sample in a study of shared clonotypes between healthy human individuals (TCRdb year 2020). Library method: the immunoSEQ multiplex PCR assay. TCRdb retrieved this table from immuneACCESS and kept in-frame rearrangements only. Not all clones are present; in checked studies, unresolved V genes account for under half, and no reason is known for the remainder. The sample records 2 million or so clones, roughly 94% of which are singletons. The ten largest clones add up to 0.1% to 0.15% of the sample. The sample taken for sequencing was naive CD4+ T cells sorted from blood. The cell subset or site label corresponds to: CD45RA+ positively selected. These receptors all come from a man aged 18 to 29 in good health.

The CDR3 protein is CASKGPPGNQPQHF. CDR3 in DNA: TGTGCCAGCAAGGGACCCCCGGGTAATCAGCCCCAGCATTTT. The V call is TRBV6-1, the J call TRBJ1-5; weak D call: TRBD1 (5 bases). The CDR3 is made up of 14 amino acids. The V gene's germline CDR1 is MNHNS and CDR2 SASEGT. V was cut by 7 bases and J by 4 bases, with 14 bases left in between.

As to this clone: This specimen includes other DNA sequences encoding the same CDR3. This rearrangement joins TRBV7-6 to TRBJ2-7, with a possible D match to TRBD1 (5 bases). V lost 1 base and J lost 7, with 8 bases in between. The CDR3 extends over 12 amino acids. Germline CDR1 reads SGHVS; CDR2 reads FNYEAQ. The CDR3 DNA follows: TGTGCCAGCAGCTTAGGGGGCGTGGAGCAGTACTTC. Its translation is CASSLGGVEQYF.

The CDR3 here is CASGRADTQYF. The CDR3 DNA reads as TGTGCCAGCGGTCGAGCGGATACGCAGTATTTT. V and J are TRBV2 and TRBJ2-3; D is ambiguous. The CDR3 is 11 residues long. The germline CDR1 and CDR2 sequences are SNHLY and FYNNEI. The V end was cut by 8 bases, the J end by 6 bases, with 9 bases between. Full variable domain (remainder filled in from reference TRBV2 and TRBJ2-3): EPEVTQTPSHQVTQMGQEVILRCVPISNHLYFYWYRQILGQKVEFLVSFYNNEISEKSEIFDDQFSVERPDGSNFTLKIRSTKLEDSAMYFCASGRADTQYFGPGTRLTVL.

The chain recombines TRBV10-3 with TRBJ1-6, with TRBD1 matching over 8 bases. Unmatched junction bases numbered 5, after V lost 6 bases and J lost 7 bases. This CDR3 has 14 amino acids. Per the germline V gene, CDR1 is ENHRY and CDR2 is SYGVKD. CDR3: CAISIDRGNSPLHF. DNA for the CDR3: TGTGCCATCAGCATCGACAGGGGCAATTCACCCCTCCACTTT.

Comment on this clone: Other DNA variants within this sample encode the same CDR3. The V and J genes are TRBV11-2 and TRBJ2-5, with 10 nucleotides matching TRBD2. The J segment lost 1 base and the V segment lost 1 base, leaving 0 bases of the junction unmatched. The CDR3 covers 15 residues. Germline V lookup: CDR1 SGHAT, CDR2 FQNNGV. CDR3 nucleotides: TGTGCCAGCAGCTTAGTAGCGGGAGGCCAAGAGACCCAGTACTTC. Protein sequence: CASSLVAGGQETQYF.

This clone showed up just once. The J gene is TRBJ2-7, the V gene TRBV23-1; no clear D gene. TRBV23-1 is an ORF; its function is uncertain. The V end lost 4 bases, the J end lost 3 bases, and 25 bases lay between the germline ends. This CDR3 spans 18 amino acids. In DNA form, the CDR3 reads TGCGCCAGCAGTCCATCCTATGCAGCAGGAAGCTCAAGCTACGAGCAGTACTTC. Its translation is CASSPSYAAGSSSYEQYF.